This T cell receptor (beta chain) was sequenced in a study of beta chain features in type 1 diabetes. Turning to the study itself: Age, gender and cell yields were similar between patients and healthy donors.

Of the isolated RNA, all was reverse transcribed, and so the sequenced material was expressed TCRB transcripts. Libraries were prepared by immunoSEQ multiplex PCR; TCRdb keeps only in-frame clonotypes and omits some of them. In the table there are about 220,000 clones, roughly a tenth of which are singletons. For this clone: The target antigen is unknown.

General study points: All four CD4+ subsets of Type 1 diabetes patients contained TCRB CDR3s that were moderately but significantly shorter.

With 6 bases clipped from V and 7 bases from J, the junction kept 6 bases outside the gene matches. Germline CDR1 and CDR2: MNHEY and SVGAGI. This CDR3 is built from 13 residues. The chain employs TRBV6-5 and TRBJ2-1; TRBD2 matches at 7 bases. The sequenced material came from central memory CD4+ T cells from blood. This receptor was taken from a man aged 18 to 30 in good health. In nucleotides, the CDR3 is TGTGCCAGCAGGCGGGAGAGATCGAATGAGCAGTTCTTC. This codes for CASRRERSNEQFF.